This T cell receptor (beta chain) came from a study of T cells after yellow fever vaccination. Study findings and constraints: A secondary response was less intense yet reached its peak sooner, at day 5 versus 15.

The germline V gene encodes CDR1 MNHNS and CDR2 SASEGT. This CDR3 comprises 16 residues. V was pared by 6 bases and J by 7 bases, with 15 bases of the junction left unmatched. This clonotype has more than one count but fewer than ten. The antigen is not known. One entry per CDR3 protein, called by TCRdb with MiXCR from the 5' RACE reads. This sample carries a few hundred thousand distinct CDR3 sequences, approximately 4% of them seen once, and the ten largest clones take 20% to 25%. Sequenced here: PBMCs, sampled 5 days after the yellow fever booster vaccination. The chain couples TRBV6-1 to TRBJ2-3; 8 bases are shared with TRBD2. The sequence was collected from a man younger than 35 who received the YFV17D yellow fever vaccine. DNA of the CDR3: TGTGCCAGCAGCCGAAGCGGGGGTCTAGGGGCCCATACGCAGTATTTT. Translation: CASSRSGGLGAHTQYF.